These 15 T cell receptor beta chains originate from one sample sequenced in a study of graft-versus-host responses after intestinal transplantation. Their antigens remain unidentified. This table comes from immunoSEQ multiplex PCR, and its TCRdb copy is limited to in-frame clones, with some not included. This sample has some 110,000 clones, with around 92% found just once. The input for sequencing was unstimulated CD8+ T cells sorted from spleen or lymph node cells, taken before transplant. Receptor source: a human donor who was the organ donor for an intestinal transplant.

The chain joins TRBV4-3 to TRBJ2-1; TRBD1 or TRBD2 may be the D gene (5 bases each). Germline V CDR1 and CDR2: LGHNA, YSLEER. This CDR3 contains 16 residues. V dropped 0 bases and J dropped 1 base, with 10 bases sitting between them. The CDR3 loop reads CASSQDARGSYNEQFF. CDR3 coding DNA: TGCGCCAGCAGCCAAGATGCGAGGGGTTCCTACAATGAGCAGTTCTTC.

The V call is TRBV9, the J call TRBJ2-1; 8 bases line up with TRBD2. The junction had 13 bases not matched to a gene; V was cut back by 1 base and J by 4 bases. CDR1 and CDR2 from the germline V gene are SGDLS and YYNGEE. CDR3 size: 18 residues. The DNA for the CDR3 is TGTGCCAGCAGCGTAAGGGACGGGCCCCGGGGGGGGTACAATGAGCAGTTCTTC. Translation gives CASSVRDGPRGGYNEQFF.

The J gene is TRBJ2-5, the V gene TRBV6-6, with D hard to call. Germline V gene data show CDR1 as MNHNY and CDR2 as SVGAGI (reference sequence). This CDR3 is built from 15 residues. V was trimmed by 3 bases and J by 1 base, leaving 12 bases between them. The CDR3 loop reads CASSYLSKGQETQYF. The CDR3 DNA is TGTGCCAGCAGTTATCTCTCGAAGGGCCAAGAGACCCAGTACTTC.

J is TRBJ2-7 and V is TRBV10-1; D is uncertain. The CDR3 is 13 amino acids. Deletions cut 0 bases from V and 4 bases from J, with 7 bases between. Germline V gene data show CDR1 as WNHNN and CDR2 as SYGVQD (reference sequence). The CDR3 loop reads CASSESKAYEQYF. The DNA of the CDR3 is TGCGCCAGCAGTGAGTCGAAGGCGTACGAGCAGTACTTC.

V and J are TRBV10-3 and TRBJ1-2, with unresolved D. Germline V gene data show CDR1 as ENHRY and CDR2 as SYGVKD. CDR3 length equals 15 residues. Trimming stripped 10 bases from V and 4 bases from J, with 22 bases between. DNA for the CDR3: TGTGCCACCTGGGCGGCGGAGGAGGGTCTCTATGGCTACACCTTC. This sequence encodes CATWAAEEGLYGYTF.

This clone was seen once. Different DNA sequences within this sample yield the same CDR3. This sequence joins TRBV5-6 and TRBJ2-2; D ambiguous. Germline CDR1 is SGHDT and CDR2 is YYEEEE. The germline V and J ends were trimmed by 0 bases and 4 bases, with 4 bases remaining between them. This CDR3 is 13 amino acids long. In DNA form, the CDR3 reads TGTGCCAGCAGCTTGGGGGGCACCGGGGAGCTGTTTTTT. Encoded protein: CASSLGGTGELFF.

The chain carries TRBV9 and TRBJ2-2; 7 nucleotides line up with TRBD2. The CDR3 runs to 15 residues. CDR1 and CDR2 from the germline V gene are SGDLS and YYNGEE. The V and J ends lost 2 bases and 5 bases, in that order; junction bases with no gene match: 6. CDR3 sequence (DNA): TGTGCCAGCAGCGTCTCCAGCGGGGCTACCGGGGAGCTGTTTTTT. It specifies CASSVSSGATGELFF.

The rearrangement links TRBV5-4 to TRBJ2-2; D unclear. CDR1 SGHNT and CDR2 YYREEE come from the germline V gene (reference sequence). V was trimmed by 0 bases and J by 7 bases, leaving 13 bases between them. The CDR3 consists of 15 residues. CDR3 DNA: TGTGCCAGCAGCTTGGGCCCGCTTGCTAGCGGGGAGCTGTTTTTT. Its protein product is CASSLGPLASGELFF.

The chain carries TRBV9 and TRBJ2-2; D unclear. CDR1 is SGDLS and CDR2 is YYNGEE in the germline V gene. The V gene lost 0 bases and the J gene lost 4 bases, with 10 bases spanning the gap. This CDR3 has 15 amino acids. CDR3 region: CASSVEGRGTGELFF. In nucleotides, the CDR3 is TGTGCCAGCAGCGTAGAGGGCCGCGGCACCGGGGAGCTGTTTTTT. The entire variable domain, with the rest obtained from reference TRBV9 and TRBJ2-2, is as follows: DSGVTQTPKHLITATGQRVTLRCSPRSGDLSVYWYQQSLDQGLQFLIQYYNGEERAKGNILERFSAQQFPDLHSELNLSSLELGDSALYFCASSVEGRGTGELFFGEGSRLTVL.

This sequence joins TRBV27 and TRBJ2-3; no firm D call. V was shortened by 5 bases and J by 7 bases, with 13 bases between the two germline ends. The CDR3 totals 13 residues. Per the germline V gene, CDR1 is MNHEY and CDR2 is SMNVEV (reference sequence). The CDR3: CASSPLGWNTQYF. CDR3 DNA: TGTGCCAGCAGTCCCCTAGGGTGGAATACGCAGTATTTT.

The V gene is TRBV5-6, the J gene TRBJ2-1, with D hard to call. The CDR3 is made up of 16 amino acids. In germline, CDR1 is SGHDT, CDR2 YYEEEE. Trimming cost V 0 bases and J 2 bases, with 12 bases left between them. The CDR3 here is CASSLARHLTYNEQFF. Here the CDR3 DNA reads TGTGCCAGCAGCTTGGCCCGGCACTTAACCTACAATGAGCAGTTCTTC.

In DNA form, the CDR3 reads TGTGCCACCTGGGGGGTCCATGGCTACACCTTC. It is translated as CATWGVHGYTF. The chain employs TRBV27 and TRBJ1-2; possible D gene TRBD1, 5 bases. The CDR3 has 11 amino acids. Germline values: CDR1 MNHEY, CDR2 SMNVEV (reference sequence). Deletions cut 10 bases from V and 6 bases from J, with 12 bases between.

This clone was detected once. The chain links TRBV23-1 to TRBJ1-1; no definite D call. TRBV23-1 qualifies as an ORF whose function is uncertain. Trimming stripped 3 bases from V and 1 base from J, with 3 bases between. The CDR3 sequence is 12 residues long. As DNA, the CDR3 is TGCGCCAGCAGTCAGGGGAACACTGAAGCTTTCTTT. This codes for CASSQGNTEAFF.

V is TRBV2 and J is TRBJ2-7; TRBD1 matches at 7 bases. The V gene end was trimmed by 4 bases and the J gene end by 3 bases; junction bases not matched to a gene: 21. Germline V CDR1 and CDR2: SNHLY, FYNNEI. The CDR3 is 19 residues long. CDR3 region: CASSGLLLTGEGLNYEQYF. The CDR3 DNA follows: TGTGCCAGCAGTGGGTTATTACTTACAGGGGAAGGACTCAACTACGAGCAGTACTTC.

This sequence joins TRBV9 and TRBJ2-2; 14 bases fit TRBD2. Germline CDR1 SGDLS, CDR2 YYNGEE. The trim removed 3 bases at V and 8 bases at J, leaving 6 bases unmatched. CDR3 length: 16 amino acids. CDR3 nucleotides: TGTGCCAGCAGCGGGCGACTAGCGGGAGGGCGAGGGGAGCTGTTTTTT. Its translation is CASSGRLAGGRGELFF.